This T cell receptor (beta chain) derives from a study of early T cells in non-severe SARS-CoV-2 infection. At the level of the study: The study sequenced bulk RNA from unsorted whole blood, with chains unpaired. Study-level findings and limits: Anti-spike CD8 specificities were favored by VDJdb matching, whose results missed private and CD4 specificities.

In this sample, this clonotype turned up many times. Its antigen is not known. cDNA molecules, individually, were tagged with unique molecular identifiers. TCRdb reprocessed the 5' RACE reads with MiXCR, giving one entry per CDR3 protein. The table lists under 60,000 distinct CDR3 sequences, approximately 13% of them singletons. Germline V gene sequence: CDR1 SGHRS, CDR2 YFSETQ. The CDR3 totals 14 residues. V was shortened by 7 bases and J by 1 base, with 14 bases between the two germline ends. The V call is TRBV5-1, the J call TRBJ2-5; the D is unclear. The source is an adult who was a healthcare worker with PCR-confirmed SARS-CoV-2 infection or an uninfected control (not recorded which). Material: whole blood. CDR3 amino acids: CASRPASTQETQYF. The CDR3 nucleotides are TGCGCCAGCCGGCCGGCGAGTACCCAAGAGACCCAGTACTTC.